Below, 16 T cell receptor beta chains from the same sample are listed, as sequenced in a study of CD8+CD57+ T cells in acquired aplastic anemia. CDR3 and TCR beta VDJ profiling relied on a genomic DNA template. One entry per CDR3 protein, called by TCRdb with MiXCR from the reads. The table lists fewer than 150,000 distinct CDR3 sequences, roughly 50% of them singletons. What was sequenced was sorted CD4+, CD8+, or CD8+CD57+ T cells (not recorded which) from PBMCs. These receptors all stem from a human donor in good health, serving as a control.

This clonotype was found many times. The V call is TRBV7-9, the J call TRBJ1-2; D might be TRBD1 (6 bases). The germline V and J ends were trimmed by 1 base and 2 bases, with 11 bases remaining between them. The CDR3 loop spans 15 amino acids. Germline V CDR1 and CDR2: SEHNR, FQNEAQ (reference sequence). Here the CDR3 reads CASSLGGRENYGYTF. The CDR3 coding sequence is TGTGCCAGCAGCTTAGGGGGGCGGGAAAACTATGGCTACACCTTC.

The V gene is TRBV2, the J gene TRBJ2-3, with a possible D match to TRBD1 (6 bases). V was cut by 5 bases and J by 2 bases, with 17 bases left in between. The CDR3 has 16 residues. Germline assignment: CDR1 SNHLY and CDR2 FYNNEI. The CDR3 DNA is TGTGCCAGCAGTTACCGGGTGGACAGAATCACAGATACGCAGTATTTT. It is translated as CASSYRVDRITDTQYF.

For this clonotype: A single base separates this from a much larger clone, so it may be a read error. V gene TRBV9 combines with J gene TRBJ2-1; D is possibly TRBD1 or TRBD2 (5 bases each). The CDR3 is made up of 16 amino acids. Germline assignment: CDR1 SGDLS and CDR2 YYNGEE. With 0 bases removed from V and 4 bases from J, the gap between germline ends came to 14 bases. CDR3 DNA: TGTGCCAGCAGCGTAGCGCAGGGACCGGGGTACAATGAGCAGTTCTTC. Translating gives CASSVAQGPGYNEQFF.

The table lists this clonotype with a count of one. This rearrangement joins TRBV19 to TRBJ1-6; no firm D call. The CDR3 is made up of 14 amino acids. The V gene's germline CDR1 is LNHDA and CDR2 SQIVND (reference sequence). Trimming removed 10 bases at V and 6 bases at J, with 16 bases between. CDR3 sequence (DNA): TGTGCCAATAGAGAGAGGGTAAGTAATTCACCCCTCCACTTT. Translated: CANRERVSNSPLHF.

This clonotype was observed at least ten times. The chain joins TRBV19 to TRBJ2-5, with 9 bases aligning to TRBD1. CDR1 and CDR2 from the germline V gene are LNHDA and SQIVND (reference sequence). After removal of 9 bases from V and 6 bases from J, the junction contained 11 bases not matched to a gene. The CDR3 runs to 14 residues. Here the CDR3 DNA reads TGTGCCAGCTCCCTTGGGACAGGGAGAAAGACCCAGTACTTC. Encoded protein: CASSLGTGRKTQYF. Full variable domain (missing parts from reference TRBV19 and TRBJ2-5): DGGITQSPKYLFRKEGQNVTLSCEQNLNHDAMYWYRQDPGQGLRLIYYSQIVNDFQKGDIAEGYSVSREKKESFPLTVTSAQKNPTAFYLCASSLGTGRKTQYFGPGTRLLVL.

Comment on this clonotype: A much bigger clone sits one base away, suggesting this may be a read error. The chain uses TRBV6-2 or TRBV6-3 and TRBJ1-5; D not certain. The germline V gene has CDR1 MNHEY and CDR2 SVGEGT. The CDR3 has 12 amino acids. The CDR3 region is CASGYAWGPQHF. Written as DNA, the CDR3 is TGTGCCAGCGGTTACGCCTGGGGGCCCCAGCATTTT.

This clonotype was found many times. The chain couples TRBV30 to TRBJ2-3, with D perhaps TRBD2 (6 bases). The CDR3 spans 12 residues. Germline V gene lookup returns CDR1 GTSNPN and CDR2 SVGIG (reference sequence). V was shortened by 1 base and J by 6 bases, with 8 bases between the two germline ends. This CDR3 is CAWSAGGDTQYF. CDR3 bases: TGTGCCTGGAGTGCTGGGGGGGATACGCAGTATTTT.

This chain uses TRBV28 with TRBJ1-6; TRBD1 matches 9 bases. The germline CDR1 and CDR2 sequences are MDHEN and SYDVKM. The CDR3 loop spans 14 amino acids. V trimming: 6 bases; J trimming: 9 bases; junction bases outside the gene matches: 6. The DNA for the CDR3 is TGTGCCAGCAGGGAGGACAGGGGCAGTTCACCCCTCCACTTT. Translated, it gives CASREDRGSSPLHF.

V and J are TRBV24-1 and TRBJ2-7; 7 bases agree with TRBD2. Germline V gene data show CDR1 as KGHDR and CDR2 as SFDVKD. The ends lost 3 bases at V and 1 base at J; junction bases unmatched: 5. The CDR3 spans 15 residues. CDR3 bases: TGTGCCACCAGTGATCCGGGACTACCTTCCTACGAGCAGTACGTC. Protein: CATSDPGLPSYEQYV.

The chain couples TRBV15 to TRBJ1-6; 7 bases agree with TRBD1. J lost 7 bases, V lost 5 bases, and 5 bases had no gene match. Germline CDR1 is LNHNV and CDR2 is YYDKDF (reference sequence). The CDR3 consists of 14 residues. The CDR3 region has the DNA TGTGCCACCAGCGGGGGGACAGCCAATTCACCCCTCCACTTT. This translates into CATSGGTANSPLHF. The full variable domain, in which reference TRBV15 and TRBJ1-6 provide the parts outside the CDR3, is DAMVIQNPRYQVTQFGKPVTLSCSQTLNHNVMYWYQQKSSQAPKLLFHYYDKDFNNEADTPDNFQSRRPNTSFCFLDIRSPGLGDTAMYLCATSGGTANSPLHFGNGTRLTVT.

This clonotype came up a few times. J is TRBJ1-2 and V is TRBV19, with D hard to call. The CDR3 runs to 13 residues. Per the germline V gene, CDR1 is LNHDA and CDR2 is SQIVND (reference sequence). Trimming pared 5 bases from V and 3 bases from J, leaving 10 bases between. CDR3 nucleotides: TGTGCCAGTAGTTTGAGGGAGGACTATGGCTACACCTTC. As protein: CASSLREDYGYTF.

The rearrangement links TRBV20-1 to TRBJ1-4; no clear D gene. CDR1 DFQATT and CDR2 SNEGSKA come from the germline V gene (reference sequence). The CDR3 runs to 12 residues. With 6 bases removed from V and 8 bases from J, the gap between germline ends came to 13 bases. CDR3 region: CSAPHSDEKLFF. CDR3 coding DNA: TGCAGTGCACCGCACAGTGACGAAAAACTGTTTTTT.

This clonotype was picked up many times. The chain recombines TRBV9 with TRBJ2-2; D remains unclear. The CDR3 has 15 residues. V lost 3 bases, J lost 2 bases, and 11 bases lay in between. Germline lookup yields CDR1 SGDLS and CDR2 YYNGEE. CDR3 in DNA: TGTGCCAGCAGCGGATTAACGACTAACACCGGGGAGCTGTTTTTT. It is translated as CASSGLTTNTGELFF.

This clonotype showed up just a few times. J is TRBJ2-1 and V is TRBV19; perhaps D is TRBD1 or TRBD2 (5 bases each). Trimming stripped 4 bases from V and 14 bases from J, with 12 bases between. Germline V lookup: CDR1 LNHDA, CDR2 SQIVND (reference sequence). CDR3 length: 11 residues. The CDR3 reads CASSRGVGEFF. Written as DNA, the CDR3 is TGTGCCAGTAGTAGAGGGGTCGGGGAGTTCTTC.

Concerning this clonotype itself: With a much larger clone just one base away, this may be a read error. V is TRBV9 and J is TRBJ1-1; tentative D call: TRBD1 (5 bases). CDR3 length: 16 amino acids. Trimming removed 3 bases at V and 3 bases at J, with 18 bases between. CDR1 is SGDLS and CDR2 is YYNGEE in the germline V gene. This CDR3 is CASSGVSTGPDTEAFF. The CDR3 region has the DNA TGTGCCAGCAGCGGAGTATCAACAGGACCGGACACTGAAGCTTTCTTT.

As for this clonotype: This clone may be a read error of a much larger clone one base away. The V call is TRBV12-3 or TRBV12-4, the J call TRBJ1-4; perhaps TRBD1 as D (5 bases). This CDR3 is built from 14 residues. CDR3 loop: CASRVGENNERLFF. CDR3 bases: TGTGCCAGCAGGGTAGGGGAAAATAATGAAAGACTGTTTTTT.